This TCR beta chain was sequenced during a study of OX40 agonist ivuxolimab in advanced cancers. Study-level information: Each dose-escalation patient presented with hepatocellular carcinoma, melanoma, renal cell or head and neck cancer. General observations from the study: Normalized T-cell clonal expansion was also low in a subset of nonresponders. At 0.1 to 3.0 mg/kg, clonal expansion of CD4+ and CD8+ blood T cells had occurred by week 6.

The CDR3 extends over 14 amino acids. With V trimmed by 6 bases and J by 6 bases, 6 bases remained unmatched. CDR1 and CDR2 (germline): SNHLY, FYNNEI. Produced via immunoSEQ multiplex PCR; TCRdb's table is partial and in-frame only. The data contain around 83,000 clones, 65% to 85% of them seen just once; the ten biggest clones take up less than 9.5%. Turning to this clone: Its target is not known.

The chain recombines TRBV2 with TRBJ1-2; TRBD1 matches 11 bases. The source was CD4+ or CD8+ T cells sorted from blood, collected in a trial of the OX40 agonist ivuxolimab. The sequence derives from an adult with an advanced solid tumor such as melanoma, head and neck, liver or kidney cancer. Written as DNA, the CDR3 is TGTGCCAGCAGCGGGGACAGGGGGGGGAATGGCTACACCTTC. This encodes CASSGDRGGNGYTF.